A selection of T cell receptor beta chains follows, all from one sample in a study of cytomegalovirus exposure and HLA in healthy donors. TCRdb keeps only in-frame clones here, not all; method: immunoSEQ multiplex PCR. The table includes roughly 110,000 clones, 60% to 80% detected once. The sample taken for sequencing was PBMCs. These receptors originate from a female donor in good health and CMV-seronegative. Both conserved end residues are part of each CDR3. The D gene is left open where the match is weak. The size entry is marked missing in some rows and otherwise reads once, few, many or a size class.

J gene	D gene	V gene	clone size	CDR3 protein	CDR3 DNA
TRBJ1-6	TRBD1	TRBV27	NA	CASSPWDRGGSPLHF	TGTGCCAGCAGTCCCTGGGACAGGGGTGGTTCACCCCTCCACTTT
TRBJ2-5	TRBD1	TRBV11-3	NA	CASSYRQGAQETQYF	TGTGCCAGCAGCTATCGACAGGGGGCGCAAGAGACCCAGTACTTC
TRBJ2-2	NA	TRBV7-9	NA	CASSLGSGELFF	TGTGCCAGCAGCTTAGGTTCGGGGGAGCTGTTTTTT
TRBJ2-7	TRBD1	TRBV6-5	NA	CASSPGQGAYEQYF	TGTGCCAGCAGCCCGGGACAGGGTGCCTACGAGCAGTACTTC
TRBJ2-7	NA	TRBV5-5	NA	CASSLGVDYEQYF	TGTGCCAGCAGCCTAGGGGTGGACTACGAGCAGTACTTC
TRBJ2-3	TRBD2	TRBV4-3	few	CASSQAVSGRPASTDTQYF	TGCGCCAGCAGCCAAGCTGTTAGCGGGAGGCCGGCTAGCACAGATACGCAGTATTTT
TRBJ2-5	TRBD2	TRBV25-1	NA	CASSDRLAGAETQYF	TGTGCCAGCAGTGACCGACTAGCGGGAGCAGAGACCCAGTACTTC
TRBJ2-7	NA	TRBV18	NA	CASSPRNKGMYF	TGTGCCAGCTCACCGCGAAACAAGGGGATGTACTTC
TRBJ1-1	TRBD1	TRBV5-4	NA	CASSFPTGVNTEAFF	TGTGCCAGCAGCTTTCCGACAGGGGTGAACACTGAAGCTTTCTTT
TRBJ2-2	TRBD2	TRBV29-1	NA	CSVGGGNTGELFF	TGCAGCGTTGGGGGGGGGAACACCGGGGAGCTGTTTTTT
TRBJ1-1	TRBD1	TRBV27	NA	CASSSIPGTGEAFF	TGTGCCAGCAGTTCTATCCCCGGGACAGGTGAAGCTTTCTTT
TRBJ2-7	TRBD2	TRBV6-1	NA	CASSVNSGGGSQYF	TGTGCCAGCAGTGTGAACTCCGGGGGGGGCTCGCAGTACTTC
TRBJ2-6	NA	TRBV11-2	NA	CASSHSRGPSSGANVLTF	TGTGCCAGCAGCCATAGTCGGGGTCCCTCTTCTGGGGCCAACGTCCTGACTTTC
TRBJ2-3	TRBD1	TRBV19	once	CASSLDRGRDTQYF	TGTGCCAGTAGTTTGGACAGGGGACGTGATACGCAGTATTTT
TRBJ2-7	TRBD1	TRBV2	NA	CASSEDRAYEQYF	TGTGCCAGCAGTGAGGACAGGGCCTACGAGCAGTACTTC
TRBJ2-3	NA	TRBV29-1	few	CSVADGTDTQYF	TGCAGCGTAGCGGACGGCACAGATACGCAGTATTTT
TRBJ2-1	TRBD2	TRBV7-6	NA	CASSLSLAGDYNEQFF	TGTGCCAGCAGCTTATCCCTAGCGGGGGACTACAATGAGCAGTTCTTC
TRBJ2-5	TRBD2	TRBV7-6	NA	CASSLISGSSGGGQETQYF	TGTGCCAGCAGCTTAATTTCGGGGAGTAGCGGGGGGGGACAAGAGACCCAGTACTTC
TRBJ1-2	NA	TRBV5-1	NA	CASSLAQGNGYTF	TGCGCCAGCAGCTTGGCGCAGGGGAATGGCTACACCTTC
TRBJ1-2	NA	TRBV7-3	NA	CASSSRRQTGYTF	TGTGCCAGCAGCTCCCGGCGGCAGACAGGTTACACCTTC
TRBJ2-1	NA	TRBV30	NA	CAWTRPPGLAGSYNEQFF	TGTGCCTGGACCCGCCCCCCTGGGCTAGCTGGTTCCTACAATGAGCAGTTCTTC
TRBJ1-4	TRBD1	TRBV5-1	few	CASSGQGSEKLFF	TGCGCCAGCAGCGGACAGGGAAGTGAAAAACTGTTTTTT
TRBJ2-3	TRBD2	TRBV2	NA	CASSYETGTRVNTQYF	TGTGCCAGCAGCTACGAGACCGGGACTAGAGTAAATACGCAGTATTTT
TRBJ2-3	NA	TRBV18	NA	CASSPEQAVTDTQYF	TGTGCCAGCTCACCAGAGCAGGCTGTCACAGATACGCAGTATTTT
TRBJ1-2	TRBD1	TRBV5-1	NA	CASSTDRERRYGYTF	TGCGCCAGCAGCACCGACAGGGAAAGGCGCTATGGCTACACCTTC
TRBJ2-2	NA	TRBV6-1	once	CASSATANTGELFF	TGTGCCAGCTCGGCAACAGCGAACACCGGGGAGCTGTTTTTT
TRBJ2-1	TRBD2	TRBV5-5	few	CASSPTGTSGYNEQFF	TGTGCCAGCAGCCCCACCGGGACTAGCGGTTACAATGAGCAGTTCTTC
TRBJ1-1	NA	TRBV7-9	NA	CASSLGGPDTEAFF	TGTGCCAGCAGCTTAGGAGGCCCGGACACTGAAGCTTTCTTT
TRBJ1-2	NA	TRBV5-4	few	CASSLFGFPQVVYGYTF	TGTGCCAGCAGCTTGTTCGGGTTCCCACAGGTTGTATATGGCTACACCTTC
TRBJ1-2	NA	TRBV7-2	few	CASSLVGGPYTNYGYTF	TGTGCCAGCAGCTTAGTGGGGGGGCCTTACACTAACTATGGCTACACCTTC
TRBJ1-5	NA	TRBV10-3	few	CAIGGTIQPQHF	TGTGCCATCGGCGGTACCATTCAGCCCCAGCATTTT
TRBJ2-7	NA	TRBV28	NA	CASHRAGETYEQYF	TGTGCCAGCCATCGGGCAGGGGAGACCTACGAGCAGTACTTC
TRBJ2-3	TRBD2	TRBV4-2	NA	CASSRRFVSIGLAGGKDTQYF	TGTGCCAGCAGCCGAAGATTCGTATCTATCGGACTAGCGGGGGGGAAGGATACGCAGTATTTT
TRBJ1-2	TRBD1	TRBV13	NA	CASSLLGQGGYGYTF	TGTGCCAGCAGCTTACTGGGACAGGGCGGCTATGGCTACACCTTC
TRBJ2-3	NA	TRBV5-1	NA	CASSLRGLNTDTQYF	TGCGCCAGCAGCTTGCGGGGACTGAACACAGATACGCAGTATTTT
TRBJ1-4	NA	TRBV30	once	CAWNAGNVNEKLFF	TGTGCCTGGAACGCCGGGAATGTTAATGAAAAACTGTTTTTT
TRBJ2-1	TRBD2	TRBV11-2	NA	CASSLGIAGGSNEQFF	TGTGCCAGCAGCTTAGGGATAGCGGGAGGTTCCAATGAGCAGTTCTTC
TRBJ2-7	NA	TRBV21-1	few	CASSKLETGPYRKTSVASYEQYF	TGTGCCAGCAGCAAATTGGAAACAGGCCCCTACCGAAAGACTAGCGTGGCCTCCTACGAGCAGTACTTC
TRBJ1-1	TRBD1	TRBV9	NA	CASSVSGQGLTEAFF	TGTGCCAGCAGCGTATCGGGACAGGGGCTCACTGAAGCTTTCTTT
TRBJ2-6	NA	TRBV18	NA	CASSPTRSSGANVLTF	TGTGCCAGCTCACCAACCCGGAGCTCTGGGGCCAACGTCCTGACTTTC
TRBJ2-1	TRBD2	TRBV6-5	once	CASSYSTSGSYNEQFF	TGTGCCAGCAGTTACTCGACTAGCGGGAGTTACAATGAGCAGTTCTTC
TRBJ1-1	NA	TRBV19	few	CASSIQGNTEAFF	TGTGCCAGTAGCATTCAGGGGAACACTGAAGCTTTCTTT
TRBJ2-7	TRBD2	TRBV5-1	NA	CASRNALAGAYEQYF	TGCGCCAGCAGAAATGCACTAGCGGGGGCCTACGAGCAGTACTTC
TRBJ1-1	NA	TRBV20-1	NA	CSARGEPGAFF	TGCAGTGCTAGAGGGGAGCCGGGGGCTTTCTTT
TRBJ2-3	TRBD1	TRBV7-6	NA	CASSPGTGSSYTDTQYF	TGTGCCAGCAGTCCAGGGACAGGGAGCTCATACACAGATACGCAGTATTTT
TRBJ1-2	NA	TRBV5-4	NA	CASSLAHSYGYTF	TGTGCCAGCAGCTTGGCCCACAGCTATGGCTACACCTTC
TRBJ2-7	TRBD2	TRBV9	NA	CASSTQPGGPYEQYF	TGTGCCAGCAGCACCCAACCGGGAGGTCCTTACGAGCAGTACTTC
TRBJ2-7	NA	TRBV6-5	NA	CASSRKTGGEQYF	TGTGCCAGCAGCCGCAAGACAGGAGGCGAGCAGTACTTC
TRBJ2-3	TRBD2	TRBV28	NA	CASSFSGLALSTDTQYF	TGTGCCAGCAGTTTCTCCGGACTAGCGCTTAGCACAGATACGCAGTATTTT
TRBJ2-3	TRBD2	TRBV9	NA	CASSGGTSGIDTQYF	TGTGCCAGCAGCGGTGGGACTAGCGGTATAGATACGCAGTATTTT
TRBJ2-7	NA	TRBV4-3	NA	CASSQVWQGSYEQYF	TGCGCCAGCAGCCAAGTCTGGCAGGGCTCCTACGAGCAGTACTTC
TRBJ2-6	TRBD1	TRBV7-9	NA	CASSLAGTGGTPGANVLTF	TGTGCCAGCAGCTTAGCCGGGACAGGGGGCACCCCTGGGGCCAACGTCCTGACTTTC
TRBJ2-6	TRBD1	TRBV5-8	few	CASSRQGGAGGANVLTF	TGTGCCAGCAGCCGACAGGGGGGTGCGGGCGGGGCCAACGTCCTGACTTTC
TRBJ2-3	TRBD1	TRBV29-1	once	CSISGTGSTDTQYF	TGCAGCATTTCCGGGACAGGGAGCACAGATACGCAGTATTTT